Described below is a single T cell receptor beta chain sequence and its context. A few counts support this clone. Its antigen has not been determined. No much larger clonotype is one base removed from it; base qualities were not supplied. From each donor, a single peripheral blood sample of approximately 0.11 L on average was drawn into heparinised tubes. A BD FACSAria II was used to sort naive, central memory, regulatory and stem cell-like memory CD4+ T cells with a panel that included CD45RO, CCR7, CD25, CD127, CD95 and CD27. Every sorted population had a purity above 95%. Right away, PBMCs were isolated by Lymphoprep density gradient centrifugation and were stained directly, with no culture step. To minimize batch effects, samples were stained and sorted in pairs, one healthy donor with one patient per experiment. The sample comes from a study of beta chain features in type 1 diabetes (dated by TCRdb to 2016 to 2019). Context from the whole study: Mean age, gender distribution, total cell number and subset yield were not different between patients and healthy donors. A total of roughly 100,000,000 sorted cells were examined across all samples, and the number of cells per subset was strongly correlated with RNA yield. In the study, recently diagnosed type 1 diabetes patients and matched healthy donors were compared on the TCRB repertoires of their sorted circulating CD4+ T cell subsets. Whereas all 30 or so donors provided naive and central memory subsets, regulatory and stem cell-like memory subsets were isolated from just 8 patients and about 8 healthy donors. General findings and caveats noted by the study authors: HLA sub-analyses involved small numbers of individuals, so any influence of HLA type on TCRB rearrangement remained unresolved. Patients with type 1 diabetes made fewer insertions and deleted more nucleotides at VDJ recombination sites, implying thymic rearrangement abnormalities. Type 1 diabetes patients showed a moderate but significant shortening of TCRB CDR3 length in all four CD4+ subsets. Because cDNA rather than genomic DNA was sequenced, highly expressing activated cells could have been over-represented, although no difference in activation and CD3 levels was found between groups. Naive, central memory and regulatory TCRB repertoires appeared to be more similar among patients than among healthy donors. Shorter templates might be favored by PCR, yet because patient and control samples were amplified and corrected together, any such skew would affect both groups equally.

The entire isolated RNA was reverse transcribed using the High Capacity cDNA Reverse Transcription Kit, and thus expressed TCRB transcripts were sequenced. Naive, central memory and regulatory T cell samples underwent deep immunoSEQ sequencing, averaging about 3.5 million total reads per sample. Sorted cells were lysed in RLT buffer, and RNA was extracted using DNase-treated RNeasy Micro or Mini kits according to cell number. Each cell subset was processed separately to prevent cross-contamination, with patient and healthy donor samples processed together. The immunoSEQ multiplex PCR was used to amplify TCRB sequences from cDNA, generating 87-bp fragments that spanned the CDR3 region. Sequencing of the amplicons was done on the Illumina HiSeq platform. The original pipeline was this. Synthetic template baselines were used to correct PCR bias computationally, reads within Hamming distance 2 were collapsed, and singletons that could not be merged were discarded. Reads were aligned to IMGT to assign V, D and J genes, CDR3 length, and insertions or deletions at six rearrangement sites. Clonotype counts were normalized to sorted cell number within each subset before computing true diversity and Gini coefficients with the tcR R package. The overlap coefficient, calculated on TCRB nucleotide sequences, was used to quantify repertoire sharing. Out-of-frame TCRB sequences from naive cells were analyzed as a proxy for the pre-selection repertoire. Not all clones reach the TCRdb copy of this immuneACCESS table, which keeps in-frame sequences only. Checked studies attribute under half of the gap to unresolved V genes and leave the rest unexplained. V and J calls and clone size follow that table, whereas D and trimming were derived from the DNA. The sample records approximately 200,000 clones, 9.6% of which are singletons. Just under 0.035% of the sample is held by the ten biggest clonotypes.

Sequences SGHNT (CDR1) and YYREEE (CDR2) are obtained from the germline V gene (reference sequence). The CDR3 runs 14 amino acids, cysteine and phenylalanine included. Only the CDR3 DNA stays, 42 bases, in frame from base 1. The junction shows trimming of 2 bases on V and 2 bases on J, plus 8 bases between the germline ends. Sample: naive CD4+ T cells from blood. The cell subset or site label corresponds to: true naive CD4+ T cells. The sequence is built from TRBV5-4 and TRBJ2-4; TRBD2 is a weak D gene call, 6 bases matching. The sequence derives from a woman aged 18-35 years in good health. The DNA sequence is TGTGCCAGCAGCTTAGGCGGGACCAAAAACATTCAGTACTTC. Translated, this is CASSLGGTKNIQYF.